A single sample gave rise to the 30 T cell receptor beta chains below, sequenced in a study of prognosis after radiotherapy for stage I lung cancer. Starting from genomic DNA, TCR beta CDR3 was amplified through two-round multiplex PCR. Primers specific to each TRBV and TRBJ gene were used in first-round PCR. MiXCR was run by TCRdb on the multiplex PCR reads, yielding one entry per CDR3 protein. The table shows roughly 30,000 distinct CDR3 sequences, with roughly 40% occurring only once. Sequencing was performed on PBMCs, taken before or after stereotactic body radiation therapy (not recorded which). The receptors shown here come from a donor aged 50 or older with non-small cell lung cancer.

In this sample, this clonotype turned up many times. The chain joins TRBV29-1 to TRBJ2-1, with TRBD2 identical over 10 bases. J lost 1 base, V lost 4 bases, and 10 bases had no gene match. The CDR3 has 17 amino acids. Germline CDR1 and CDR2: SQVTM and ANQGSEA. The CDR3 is CSVGWSSGSVSYNEQFF. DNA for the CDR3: TGCAGCGTTGGATGGTCTAGCGGGAGCGTATCCTACAATGAGCAGTTCTTC.

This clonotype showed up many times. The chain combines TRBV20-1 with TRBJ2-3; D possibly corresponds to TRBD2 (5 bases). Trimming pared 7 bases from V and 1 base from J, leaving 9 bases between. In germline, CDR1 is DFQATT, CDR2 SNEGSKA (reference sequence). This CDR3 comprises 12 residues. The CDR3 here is CSVEEGTDTQYF. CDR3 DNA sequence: TGCAGTGTTGAGGAGGGCACAGATACGCAGTATTTT.

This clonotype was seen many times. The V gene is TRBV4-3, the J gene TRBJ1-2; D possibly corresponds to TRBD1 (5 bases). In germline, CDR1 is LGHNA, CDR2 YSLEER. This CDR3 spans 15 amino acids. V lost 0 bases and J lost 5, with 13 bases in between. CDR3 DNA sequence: TGCGCCAGCAGCCAAGACCTCCAGGGTGGGTATGGCTACACCTTC. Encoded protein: CASSQDLQGGYGYTF.

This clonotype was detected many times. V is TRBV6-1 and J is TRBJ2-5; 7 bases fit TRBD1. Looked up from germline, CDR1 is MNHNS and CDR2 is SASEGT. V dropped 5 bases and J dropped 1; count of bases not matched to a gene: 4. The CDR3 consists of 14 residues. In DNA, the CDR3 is TGTGCCAGCAGTAGACAGGGTTCCCAAGAGACCCAGTACTTC. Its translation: CASSRQGSQETQYF.

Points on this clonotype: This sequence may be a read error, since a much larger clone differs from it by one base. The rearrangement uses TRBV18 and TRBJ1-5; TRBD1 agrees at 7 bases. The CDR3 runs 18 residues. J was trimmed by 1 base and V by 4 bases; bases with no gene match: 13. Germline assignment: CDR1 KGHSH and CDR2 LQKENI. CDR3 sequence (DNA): TGTGCCAGCTCACAACCGGGTGGAGGGGGCGTCAGCAATCAGCCCCAGCATTTT. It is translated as CASSQPGGGGVSNQPQHF.

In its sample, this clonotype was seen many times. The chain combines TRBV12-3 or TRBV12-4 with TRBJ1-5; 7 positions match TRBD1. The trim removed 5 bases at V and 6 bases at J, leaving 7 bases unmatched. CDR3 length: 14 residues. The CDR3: CASSMTGTRQPQHF. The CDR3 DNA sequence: TGTGCCAGCAGTATGACAGGGACACGTCAGCCCCAGCATTTT.

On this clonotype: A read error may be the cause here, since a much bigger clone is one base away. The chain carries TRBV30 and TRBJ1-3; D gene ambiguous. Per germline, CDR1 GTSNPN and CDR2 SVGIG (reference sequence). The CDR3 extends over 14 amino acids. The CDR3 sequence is CAWSLQNSGNTICF. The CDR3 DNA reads TGTGCCTGGAGTCTACAGAACTCTGGAAACACCATATGTTTT.

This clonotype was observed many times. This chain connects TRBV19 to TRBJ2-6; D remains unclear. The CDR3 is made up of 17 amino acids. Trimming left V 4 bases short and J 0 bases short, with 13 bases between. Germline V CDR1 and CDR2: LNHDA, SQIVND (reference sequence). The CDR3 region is CASSTLGQSSGANVLTF. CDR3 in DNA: TGTGCCAGTAGTACCCTCGGGCAAAGCTCTGGGGCCAACGTCCTGACTTTC.

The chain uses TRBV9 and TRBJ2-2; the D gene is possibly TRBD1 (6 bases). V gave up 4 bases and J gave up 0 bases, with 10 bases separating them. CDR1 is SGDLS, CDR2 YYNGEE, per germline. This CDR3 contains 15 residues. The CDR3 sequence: CASSMTGANTGELFF. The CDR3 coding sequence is TGTGCCAGCAGCATGACAGGAGCGAACACCGGGGAGCTGTTTTTT.

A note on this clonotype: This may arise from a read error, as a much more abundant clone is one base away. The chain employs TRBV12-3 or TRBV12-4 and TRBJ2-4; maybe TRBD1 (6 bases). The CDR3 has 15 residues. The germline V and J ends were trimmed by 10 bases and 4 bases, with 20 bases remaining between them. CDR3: CAITPWSTGKNIQYF. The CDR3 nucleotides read TGTGCCATCACCCCCTGGTCGACAGGAAAAAACATTCAGTACTTC.

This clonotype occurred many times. Here the CDR3 DNA reads TGTGCCATCGGGACAGGGGGAGAGACCCAGTACTTC. Protein: CAIGTGGETQYF. The V gene is TRBV2, the J gene TRBJ2-5; 11 bases match TRBD1. Germline CDR1 and CDR2: SNHLY and FYNNEI. This CDR3 region has 12 residues. Trimming at V came to 10 bases and at J to 4 bases, leaving 2 bases not matched to a gene.

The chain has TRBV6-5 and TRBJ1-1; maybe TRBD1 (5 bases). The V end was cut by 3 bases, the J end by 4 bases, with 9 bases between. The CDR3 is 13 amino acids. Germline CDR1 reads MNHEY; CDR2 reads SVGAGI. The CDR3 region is CASSYQGSTEAFF. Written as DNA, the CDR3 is TGTGCCAGCAGTTATCAGGGAAGCACTGAAGCTTTCTTT.

CDR3 in amino acids: CASSQRGSDQRTYNEQFF. In DNA, the CDR3 is TGTGCCAGCAGCCAGAGGGGCAGTGACCAGCGGACCTACAATGAGCAGTTCTTC. This chain links TRBV7-6 with TRBJ2-1; D tentatively reads TRBD1 or TRBD2 (5 bases each). Deletions cut 5 bases from V and 2 bases from J, with 22 bases between. The germline V gene encodes CDR1 SGHVS and CDR2 FNYEAQ. This CDR3 comprises 18 residues.

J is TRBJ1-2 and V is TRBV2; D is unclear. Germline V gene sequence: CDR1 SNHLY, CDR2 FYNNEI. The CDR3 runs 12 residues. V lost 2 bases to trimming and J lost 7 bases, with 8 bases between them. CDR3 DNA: TGTGCCAGCAGTGAACGGCAAGGTGGCTACACCTTC. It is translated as CASSERQGGYTF.

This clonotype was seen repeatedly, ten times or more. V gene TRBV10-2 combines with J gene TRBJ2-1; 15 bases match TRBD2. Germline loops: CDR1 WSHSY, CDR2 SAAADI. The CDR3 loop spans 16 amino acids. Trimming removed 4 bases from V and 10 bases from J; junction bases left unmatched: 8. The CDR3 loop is CASSAWTSGGANEQFF. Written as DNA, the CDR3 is TGCGCCAGCAGTGCCTGGACTAGCGGGGGGGCTAACGAGCAGTTCTTC.

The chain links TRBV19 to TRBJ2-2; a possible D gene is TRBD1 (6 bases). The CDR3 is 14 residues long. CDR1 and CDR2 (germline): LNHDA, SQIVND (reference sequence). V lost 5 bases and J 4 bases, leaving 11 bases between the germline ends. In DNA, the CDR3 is TGTGCCAGTAGTTTACAGGGTGGCACCGGGGAGCTGTTTTTT. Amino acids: CASSLQGGTGELFF.

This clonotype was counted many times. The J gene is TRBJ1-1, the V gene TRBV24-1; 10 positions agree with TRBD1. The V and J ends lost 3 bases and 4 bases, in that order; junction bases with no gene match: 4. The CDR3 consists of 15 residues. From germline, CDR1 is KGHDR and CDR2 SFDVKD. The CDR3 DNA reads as TGTGCCACCAGTGATGGGACAGGGGTGGGCACTGAAGCTTTCTTT. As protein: CATSDGTGVGTEAFF.

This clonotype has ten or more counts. This CDR3 is CATSAEGEAFF. The CDR3 coding sequence is TGTGCCACCTCCGCAGAGGGTGAAGCTTTCTTT. The J gene is TRBJ1-1, the V gene TRBV6-1; the D is unclear. The CDR3 loop spans 11 amino acids. V was cut by 10 bases and J by 7 bases, with 13 bases left in between. Germline CDR1 reads MNHNS; CDR2 reads SASEGT.

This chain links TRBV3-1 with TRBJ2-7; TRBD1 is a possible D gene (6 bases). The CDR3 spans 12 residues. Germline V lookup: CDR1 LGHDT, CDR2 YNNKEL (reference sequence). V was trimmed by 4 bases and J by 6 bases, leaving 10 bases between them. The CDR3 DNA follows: TGTGCCAGCAGCCGTGACAGGCGCGAGCAGTACTTC. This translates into CASSRDRREQYF.

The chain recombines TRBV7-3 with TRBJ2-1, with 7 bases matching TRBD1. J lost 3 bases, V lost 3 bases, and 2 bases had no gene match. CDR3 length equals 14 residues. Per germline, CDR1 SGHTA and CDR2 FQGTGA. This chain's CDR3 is CASSLTGNYNEQFF. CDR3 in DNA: TGTGCCAGCAGCTTGACAGGGAACTACAATGAGCAGTTCTTC.

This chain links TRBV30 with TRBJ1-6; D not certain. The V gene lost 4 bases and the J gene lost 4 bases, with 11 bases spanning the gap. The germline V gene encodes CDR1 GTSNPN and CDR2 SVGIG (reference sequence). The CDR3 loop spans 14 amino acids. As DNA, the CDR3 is TGTGCCTGGATTGTAGGGTCTTATAATTCACCCCTCCACTTT. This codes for CAWIVGSYNSPLHF.

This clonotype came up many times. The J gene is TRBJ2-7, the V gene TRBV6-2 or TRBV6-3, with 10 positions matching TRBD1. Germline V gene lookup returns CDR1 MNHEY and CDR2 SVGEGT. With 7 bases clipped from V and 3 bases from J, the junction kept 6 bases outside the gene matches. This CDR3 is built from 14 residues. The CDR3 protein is CASIEDRGHYEQYF. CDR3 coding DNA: TGTGCCAGCATCGAAGACAGGGGGCACTACGAGCAGTACTTC.

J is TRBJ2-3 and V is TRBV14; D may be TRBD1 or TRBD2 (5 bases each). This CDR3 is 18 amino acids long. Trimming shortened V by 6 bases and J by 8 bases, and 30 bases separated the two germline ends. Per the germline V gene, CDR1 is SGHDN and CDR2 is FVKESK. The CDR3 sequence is CASSPQVALAGAGGTQYF. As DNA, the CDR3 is TGTGCCAGCAGTCCACAGGTGGCTCTAGCTGGGGCAGGAGGTACGCAGTATTTT. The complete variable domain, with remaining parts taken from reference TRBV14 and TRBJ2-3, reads EAGVTQFPSHSVIEKGQTVTLRCDPISGHDNLYWYRRVMGKEIKFLLHFVKESKQDESGMPNNRFLAERTGGTYSTLKVQPAELEDSGVYFCASSPQVALAGAGGTQYFGPGTRLTVL.

The chain's CDR3 is CASSQYPGDEKLFF. CDR3 nucleotides: TGCGCCAGCAGCCAATACCCAGGGGATGAAAAACTGTTTTTT. This sequence joins TRBV4-3 and TRBJ1-4; maybe TRBD1 (6 bases). The V end was cut by 2 bases, the J end by 6 bases, with 10 bases between. This CDR3 is built from 14 residues. Germline assignment: CDR1 LGHNA and CDR2 YSLEER.

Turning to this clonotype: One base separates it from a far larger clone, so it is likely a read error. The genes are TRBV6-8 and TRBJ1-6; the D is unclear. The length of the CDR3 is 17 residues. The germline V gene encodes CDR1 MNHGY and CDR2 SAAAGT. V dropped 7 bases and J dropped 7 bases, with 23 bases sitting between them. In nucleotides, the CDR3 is TGTGCCAGCATCCGTGTATTTATTGGTGGTGCCAATTCACCCCTCCACTTT. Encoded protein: CASIRVFIGGANSPLHF.

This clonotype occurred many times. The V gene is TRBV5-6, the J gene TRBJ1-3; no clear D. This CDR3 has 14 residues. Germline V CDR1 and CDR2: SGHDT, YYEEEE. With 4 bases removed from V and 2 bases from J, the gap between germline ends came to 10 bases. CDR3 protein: CASSHGSPGNTIYF. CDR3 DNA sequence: TGTGCCAGCAGCCACGGAAGCCCTGGAAACACCATATATTTT.

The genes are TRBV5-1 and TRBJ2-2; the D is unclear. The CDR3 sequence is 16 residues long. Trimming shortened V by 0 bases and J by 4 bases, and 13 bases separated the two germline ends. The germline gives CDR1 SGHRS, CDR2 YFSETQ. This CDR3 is CASSLVSAVLTGELFF. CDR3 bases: TGCGCCAGCAGCTTGGTATCGGCGGTCCTCACCGGGGAGCTGTTTTTT.

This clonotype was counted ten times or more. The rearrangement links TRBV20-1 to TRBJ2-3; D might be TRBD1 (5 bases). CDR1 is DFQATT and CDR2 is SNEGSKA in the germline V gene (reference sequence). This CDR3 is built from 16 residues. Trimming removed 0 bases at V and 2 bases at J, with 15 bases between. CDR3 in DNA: TGCAGTGCTAGAGATTCTCGGCAGGGCAACACAGATACGCAGTATTTT. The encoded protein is CSARDSRQGNTDTQYF.

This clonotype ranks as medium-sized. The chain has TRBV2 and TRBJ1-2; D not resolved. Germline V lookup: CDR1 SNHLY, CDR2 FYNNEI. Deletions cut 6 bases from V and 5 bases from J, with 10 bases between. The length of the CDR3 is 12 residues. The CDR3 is CASRGFTYGYTF. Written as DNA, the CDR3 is TGTGCCAGCAGGGGGTTTACGTATGGCTACACCTTC.

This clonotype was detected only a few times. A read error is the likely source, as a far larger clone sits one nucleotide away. DNA for the CDR3: TGTGCCAGCAGCTTAGGGGGATACTCTGAGCAGTACTTC. Protein sequence: CASSLGGYSEQYF. This sequence joins TRBV11-2 and TRBJ2-7; D ambiguous. The V end lost 1 base, the J end lost 7 bases, and 11 bases lay between the germline ends. From germline, CDR1 is SGHAT and CDR2 FQNNGV. The CDR3 is 13 amino acids.